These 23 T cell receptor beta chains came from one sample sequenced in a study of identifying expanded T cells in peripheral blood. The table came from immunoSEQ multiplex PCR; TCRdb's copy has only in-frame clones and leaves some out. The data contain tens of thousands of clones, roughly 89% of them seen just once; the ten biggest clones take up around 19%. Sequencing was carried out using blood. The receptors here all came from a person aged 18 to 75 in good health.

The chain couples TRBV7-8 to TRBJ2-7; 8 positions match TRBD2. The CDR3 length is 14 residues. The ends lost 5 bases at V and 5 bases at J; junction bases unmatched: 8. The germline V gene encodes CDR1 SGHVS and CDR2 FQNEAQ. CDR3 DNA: TGTGCCAGCAGCCCCCGGGAGGGGTCCGACGAGCAGTACTTC. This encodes CASSPREGSDEQYF.

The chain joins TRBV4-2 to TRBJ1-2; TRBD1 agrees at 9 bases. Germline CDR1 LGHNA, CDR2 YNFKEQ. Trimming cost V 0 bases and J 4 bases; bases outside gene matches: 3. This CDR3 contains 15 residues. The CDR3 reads CASSQDRQGVYGYTF. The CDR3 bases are TGTGCCAGCAGCCAAGATAGACAGGGGGTCTATGGCTACACCTTC.

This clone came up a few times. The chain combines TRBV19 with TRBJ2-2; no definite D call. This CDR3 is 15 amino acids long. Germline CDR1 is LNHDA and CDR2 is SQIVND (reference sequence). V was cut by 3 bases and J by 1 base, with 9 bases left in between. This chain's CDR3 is CASSIFPGNTGELFF. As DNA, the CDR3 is TGTGCCAGTAGTATTTTTCCAGGGAACACCGGGGAGCTGTTTTTT.

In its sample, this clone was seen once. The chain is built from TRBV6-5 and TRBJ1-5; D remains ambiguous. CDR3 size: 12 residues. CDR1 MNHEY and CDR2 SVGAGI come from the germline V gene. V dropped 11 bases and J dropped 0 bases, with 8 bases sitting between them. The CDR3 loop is CAGTRSNQPQHF. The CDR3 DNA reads TGTGCCGGTACGCGTAGCAATCAGCCCCAGCATTTT.

CDR3 in amino acids: CASSPLDSRVSGANVLTF. The CDR3 DNA is TGCGCCAGCAGCCCTCTGGACAGCAGAGTTTCTGGGGCCAACGTCCTGACTTTC. This chain joins TRBV4-1 and TRBJ2-6, with TRBD1 as a possible D gene (6 bases). Looked up from germline, CDR1 is MGHRA and CDR2 is YSYEKL. Trimming cost V 4 bases and J 1 base, with 17 bases left between them. CDR3 size: 18 residues.

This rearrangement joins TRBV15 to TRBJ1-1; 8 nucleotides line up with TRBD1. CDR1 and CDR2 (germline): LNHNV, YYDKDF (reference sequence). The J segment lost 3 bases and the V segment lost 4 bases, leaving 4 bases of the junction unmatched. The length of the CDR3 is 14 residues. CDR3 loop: CATSTGQGDTEAFF. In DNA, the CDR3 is TGTGCCACCAGCACTGGACAGGGTGACACTGAAGCTTTCTTT. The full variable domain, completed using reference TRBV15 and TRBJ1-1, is DAMVIQNPRYQVTQFGKPVTLSCSQTLNHNVMYWYQQKSSQAPKLLFHYYDKDFNNEADTPDNFQSRRPNTSFCFLDIRSPGLGDTAMYLCATSTGQGDTEAFFGQGTRLTVV.

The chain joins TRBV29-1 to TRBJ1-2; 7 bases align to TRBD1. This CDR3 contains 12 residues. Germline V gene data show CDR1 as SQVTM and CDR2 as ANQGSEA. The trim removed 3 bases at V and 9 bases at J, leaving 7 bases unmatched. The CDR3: CSVDDRVDSYTF. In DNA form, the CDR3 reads TGCAGCGTTGATGACAGGGTTGACAGCTACACCTTC.

For the CDR3, the DNA is TGTGCCAGCAGTGTGTCAGGGATGAACACTGAAGCTTTCTTT. Amino acids: CASSVSGMNTEAFF. The J gene is TRBJ1-1, the V gene TRBV2; D might be TRBD1 (5 bases). The CDR3 length is 14 residues. The germline CDR1 and CDR2 sequences are SNHLY and FYNNEI. Trimming took 4 bases from V and 0 from J, leaving 9 bases between them.

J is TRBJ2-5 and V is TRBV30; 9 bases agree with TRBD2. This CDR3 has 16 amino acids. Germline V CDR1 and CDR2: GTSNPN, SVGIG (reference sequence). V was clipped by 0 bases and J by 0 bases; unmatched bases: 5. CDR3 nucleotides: TGTGCCTGGAGTGTACGGTCTAGCGGGGACCAAGAGACCCAGTACTTC. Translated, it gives CAWSVRSSGDQETQYF.

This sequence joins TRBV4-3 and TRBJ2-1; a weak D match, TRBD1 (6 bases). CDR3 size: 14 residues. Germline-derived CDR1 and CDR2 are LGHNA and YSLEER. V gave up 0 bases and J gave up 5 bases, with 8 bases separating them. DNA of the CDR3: TGCGCCAGCAGCCAAGACAGGGGTCACAATGAGCAGTTCTTC. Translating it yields CASSQDRGHNEQFF.

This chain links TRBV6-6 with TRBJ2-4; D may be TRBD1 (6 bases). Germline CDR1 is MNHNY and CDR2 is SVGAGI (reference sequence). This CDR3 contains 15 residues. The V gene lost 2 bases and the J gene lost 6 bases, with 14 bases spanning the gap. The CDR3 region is CASSYLGHGGNIQYF. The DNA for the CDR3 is TGTGCCAGCAGTTACCTGGGACATGGGGGAAACATTCAGTACTTC.

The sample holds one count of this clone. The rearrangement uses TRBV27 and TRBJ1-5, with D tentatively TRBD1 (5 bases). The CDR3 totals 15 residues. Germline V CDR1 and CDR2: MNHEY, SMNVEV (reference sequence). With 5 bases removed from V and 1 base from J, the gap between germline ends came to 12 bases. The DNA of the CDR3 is TGTGCCAGCAGTCCAGGGCTCGTCAGCAATCAGCCCCAGCATTTT. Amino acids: CASSPGLVSNQPQHF.

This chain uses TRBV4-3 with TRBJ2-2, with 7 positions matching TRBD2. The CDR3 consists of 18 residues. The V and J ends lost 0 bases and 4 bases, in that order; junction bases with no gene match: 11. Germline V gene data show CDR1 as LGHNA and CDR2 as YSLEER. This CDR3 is CASSQDISSGIATGELFF. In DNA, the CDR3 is TGCGCCAGCAGCCAAGATATCTCCAGCGGGATAGCCACCGGGGAGCTGTTTTTT.

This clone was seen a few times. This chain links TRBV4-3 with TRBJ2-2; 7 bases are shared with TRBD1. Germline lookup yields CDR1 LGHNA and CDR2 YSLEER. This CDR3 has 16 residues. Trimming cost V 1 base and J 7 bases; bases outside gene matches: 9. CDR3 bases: TGCGCCAGCAGCCAAGGTGCGACAGGGTTTGGCGGGGAGCTGTTTTTT. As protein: CASSQGATGFGGELFF.

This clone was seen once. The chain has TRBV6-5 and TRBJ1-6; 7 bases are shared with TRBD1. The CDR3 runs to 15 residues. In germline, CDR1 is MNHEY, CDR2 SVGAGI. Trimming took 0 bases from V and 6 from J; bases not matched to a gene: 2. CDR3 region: CASSYSDRANSPLHF. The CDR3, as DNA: TGTGCCAGCAGTTACTCCGACAGGGCTAATTCACCCCTCCACTTT.

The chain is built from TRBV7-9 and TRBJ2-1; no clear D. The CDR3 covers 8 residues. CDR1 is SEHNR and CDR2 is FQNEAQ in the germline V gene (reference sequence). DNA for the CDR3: TGTGCAGGAAATGAGCAGTTCTTC. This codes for CAGNEQFF.

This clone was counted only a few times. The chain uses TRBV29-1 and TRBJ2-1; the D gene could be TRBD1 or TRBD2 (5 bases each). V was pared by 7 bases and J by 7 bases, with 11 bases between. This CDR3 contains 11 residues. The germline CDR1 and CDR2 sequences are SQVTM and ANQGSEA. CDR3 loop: CSGGSENEQFF. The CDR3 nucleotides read TGCAGCGGGGGGTCTGAGAATGAGCAGTTCTTC.

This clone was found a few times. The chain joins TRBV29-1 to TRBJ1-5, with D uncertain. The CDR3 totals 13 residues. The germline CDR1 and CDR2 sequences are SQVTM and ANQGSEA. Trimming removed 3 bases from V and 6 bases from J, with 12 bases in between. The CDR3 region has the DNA TGCAGCGTTGAGGGCGGGGAGGGTCAGCCCCAGCATTTT. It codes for CSVEGGEGQPQHF.

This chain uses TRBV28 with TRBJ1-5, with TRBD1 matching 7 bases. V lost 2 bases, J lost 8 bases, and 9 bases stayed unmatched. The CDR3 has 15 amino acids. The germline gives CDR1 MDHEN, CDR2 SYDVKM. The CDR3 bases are TGTGCCAGCAGTTTACTGACAGGGACTTTCAAGCCCCAGCATTTT. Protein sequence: CASSLLTGTFKPQHF.

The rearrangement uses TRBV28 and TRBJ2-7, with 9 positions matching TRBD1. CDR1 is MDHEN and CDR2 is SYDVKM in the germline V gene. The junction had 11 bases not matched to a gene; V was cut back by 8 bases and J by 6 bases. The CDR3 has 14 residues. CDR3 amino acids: CASGGGDRASEQYF. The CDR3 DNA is TGTGCCAGCGGGGGAGGGGACAGGGCCTCCGAGCAGTACTTC.

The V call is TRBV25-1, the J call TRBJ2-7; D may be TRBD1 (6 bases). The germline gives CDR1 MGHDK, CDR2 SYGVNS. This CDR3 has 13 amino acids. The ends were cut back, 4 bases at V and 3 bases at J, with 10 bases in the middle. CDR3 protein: CASSGTANYEQYF. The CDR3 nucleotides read TGTGCCAGCAGTGGGACAGCCAACTACGAGCAGTACTTC.

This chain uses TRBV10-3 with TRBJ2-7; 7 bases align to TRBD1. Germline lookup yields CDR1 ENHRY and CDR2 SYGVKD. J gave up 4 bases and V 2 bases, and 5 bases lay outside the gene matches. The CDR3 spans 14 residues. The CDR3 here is CAISEGPGGYEQYF. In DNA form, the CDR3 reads TGTGCCATCAGTGAGGGTCCAGGGGGATACGAGCAGTACTTC.

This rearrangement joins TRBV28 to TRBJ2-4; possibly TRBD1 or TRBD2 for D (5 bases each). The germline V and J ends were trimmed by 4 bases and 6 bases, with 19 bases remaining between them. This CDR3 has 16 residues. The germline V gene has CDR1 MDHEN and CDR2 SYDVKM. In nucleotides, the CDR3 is TGTGCCAGCAGTTCCCCGGGGACCTTCTACGGAAACATTCAGTACTTC. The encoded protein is CASSSPGTFYGNIQYF.